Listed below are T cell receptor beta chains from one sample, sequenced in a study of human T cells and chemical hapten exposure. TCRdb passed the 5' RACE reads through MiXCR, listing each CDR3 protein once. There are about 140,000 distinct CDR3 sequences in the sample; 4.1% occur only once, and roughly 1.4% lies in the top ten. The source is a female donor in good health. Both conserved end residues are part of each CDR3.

CDR3aa: CASSRTAFGYTF; v_gene: TRBV6-2/TRBV6-3; j_gene: TRBJ1-2
CDR3aa: CASRVTAGAEADTQYF; v_gene: TRBV28; j_gene: TRBJ2-3
CDR3aa: CASNPQRTGGLAKNIQYF; v_gene: TRBV28; j_gene: TRBJ2-4
CDR3aa: CASSVGLGGNQPQHF; v_gene: TRBV9; j_gene: TRBJ1-5
CDR3aa: CASSWGQGDHYGYTF; v_gene: TRBV5-1; j_gene: TRBJ1-2
CDR3aa: CASILGVTGDPFGQPQHF; v_gene: TRBV12-3/TRBV12-4; j_gene: TRBJ1-5
CDR3aa: CASSKTGQETQYF; v_gene: TRBV25-1; j_gene: TRBJ2-5
CDR3aa: CASSPGLTTPEAFF; v_gene: TRBV5-1; j_gene: TRBJ1-1
CDR3aa: CASSLRHSTDTQYF; v_gene: TRBV28; j_gene: TRBJ2-3
CDR3aa: CASSLEPRLRTDTQYF; v_gene: TRBV7-9; j_gene: TRBJ2-3
CDR3aa: CASSPGQIYEQYF; v_gene: TRBV5-1; j_gene: TRBJ2-7
CDR3aa: CASSKATDRGDSGNTIYF; v_gene: TRBV21-1; j_gene: TRBJ1-3
CDR3aa: CASSLRRASDTQYF; v_gene: TRBV3-2; j_gene: TRBJ2-3
CDR3aa: CASSLGGGRTEAFF; v_gene: TRBV5-1; j_gene: TRBJ1-1
CDR3aa: CASSHIQRRTSTDTQYF; v_gene: TRBV4-1; j_gene: TRBJ2-3
CDR3aa: CASSPRSGEEKLFF; v_gene: TRBV18; j_gene: TRBJ1-4
CDR3aa: CASSLDFKPTDTQYF; v_gene: TRBV5-1; j_gene: TRBJ2-3
CDR3aa: CASRIRQGRSGEQYF; v_gene: TRBV27; j_gene: TRBJ2-7
CDR3aa: CASSPPIADTQYF; v_gene: TRBV7-8; j_gene: TRBJ2-3
CDR3aa: CASSSQNGQGSKAFF; v_gene: TRBV7-9; j_gene: TRBJ1-1
CDR3aa: CASGDYSNQPQHF; v_gene: TRBV28; j_gene: TRBJ1-5
CDR3aa: CASSVVAGGPADTQYF; v_gene: TRBV9; j_gene: TRBJ2-3
CDR3aa: CSARDGGHSYGYTF; v_gene: TRBV20-1; j_gene: TRBJ1-2
CDR3aa: CSVEDWDTGLGTDTQYF; v_gene: TRBV29-1; j_gene: TRBJ2-3
CDR3aa: CSVLPRAHEQFF; v_gene: TRBV29-1; j_gene: TRBJ2-1
CDR3aa: CASSLLGQQASEAFF; v_gene: TRBV5-6; j_gene: TRBJ1-1